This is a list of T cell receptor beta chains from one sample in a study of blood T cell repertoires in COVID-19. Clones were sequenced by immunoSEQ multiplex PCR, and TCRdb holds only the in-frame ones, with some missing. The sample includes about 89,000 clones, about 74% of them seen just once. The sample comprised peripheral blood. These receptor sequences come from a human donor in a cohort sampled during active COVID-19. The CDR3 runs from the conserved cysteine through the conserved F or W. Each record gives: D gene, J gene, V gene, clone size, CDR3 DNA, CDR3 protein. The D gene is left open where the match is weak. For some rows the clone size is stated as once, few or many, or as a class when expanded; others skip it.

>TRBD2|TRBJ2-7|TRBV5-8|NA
TGTGCCAGCAGCTTGGGGACTAGCGGGAGTAGGCGGTACGAGCAGTACTTC
CASSLGTSGSRRYEQYF
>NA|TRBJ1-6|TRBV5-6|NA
TGTGCCAGCAGCTTGGACCGGGAGCCCTTCTATTCACCCCTCCACTTT
CASSLDREPFYSPLHF
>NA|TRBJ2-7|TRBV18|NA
TGTGCCAGCTCACCACCGACGACAGCCTCCTACGAGCAGTACTTC
CASSPPTTASYEQYF
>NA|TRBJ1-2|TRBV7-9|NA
TGTGCCAGCAGCTCCGGTACCACGAAATTCCCCTACTATGGCTACACCTTC
CASSSGTTKFPYYGYTF
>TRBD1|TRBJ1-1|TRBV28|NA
TGTGCCAGCAGCCCCGACAGGGTTCCCCGTCTCGCCACTGAAGCTTTCTTT
CASSPDRVPRLATEAFF
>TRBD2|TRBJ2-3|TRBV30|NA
TGTGCCTGGAGGAGCGGGATCAATTCAGATACGCAGTATTTT
CAWRSGINSDTQYF
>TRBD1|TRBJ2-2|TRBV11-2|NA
TGTGCCAGCAAGGGACAGGGAGACGGGGAGCTGTTTTTT
CASKGQGDGELFF
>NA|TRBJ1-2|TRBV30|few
TGTGCCTGGAGTGTATCTCGGTACTATGGCTACACCTTC
CAWSVSRYYGYTF
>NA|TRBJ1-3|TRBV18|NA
TGTGCCAGCTCACCACCGGTTGGGGCGCGCGGAAACACCATATATTTT
CASSPPVGARGNTIYF
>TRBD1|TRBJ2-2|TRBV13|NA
TGTGCCAGCAGCCCGGGGGGACAGGGCCGTAACACCGGGGAGCTGTTTTTT
CASSPGGQGRNTGELFF
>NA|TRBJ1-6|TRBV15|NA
TGTGCCACCAGTATTAGGGGCGCTAATTCACCCCTCCACTTT
CATSIRGANSPLHF
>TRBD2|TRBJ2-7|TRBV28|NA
TGTGCCAGCAGTTTTGGCCAACGGGAGGTCTACGAGCAGTACTTC
CASSFGQREVYEQYF
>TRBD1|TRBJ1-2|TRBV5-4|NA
TGTGCCAGCAGCTTGGCGATGGACAGGGAGGGCTACACCTTC
CASSLAMDREGYTF
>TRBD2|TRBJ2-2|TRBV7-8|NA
TGTGCCAGCAGCCCGACGGCGGGAGGGAACACCGGGGAGCTGTTTTTT
CASSPTAGGNTGELFF
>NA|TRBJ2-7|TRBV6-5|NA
TGTGCCAGCGGAGTTCAAGGGAGCGAATTGGGCGAGCAGTACTTC
CASGVQGSELGEQYF
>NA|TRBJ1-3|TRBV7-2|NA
TGTGCCAGCAGCACAGACCGTTCCTCTGGAAACACCATATATTTT
CASSTDRSSGNTIYF
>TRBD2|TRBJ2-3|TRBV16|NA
TGTGCCAGCAGCCCGGGACTAGCGGGAGGGCCTAGAGATACGCAGTATTTT
CASSPGLAGGPRDTQYF
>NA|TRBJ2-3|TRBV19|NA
TGTGCCAGTAGTAAAAGTAGGGGTTTCGGGGGAGATACGCAGTATTTT
CASSKSRGFGGDTQYF
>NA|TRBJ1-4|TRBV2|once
TGTGCCAGCAGTGGTCAGCAGGGTCCTAATGAAAAACTGTTTTTT
CASSGQQGPNEKLFF
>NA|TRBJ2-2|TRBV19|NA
TGTGCCAGTAGTATACCCCTGGGGGCGGCCGGGGAGCTGTTTTTT
CASSIPLGAAGELFF
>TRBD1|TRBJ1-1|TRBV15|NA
TGTGCCACCAGCAGAGATCGTCCCCACAGGGGGGGGAGGAACACTGAAGCTTTCTTT
CATSRDRPHRGGRNTEAFF
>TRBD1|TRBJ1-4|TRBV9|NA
TGTGCCAGCAGCTTTCAGGGGGCGACTAATGAAAAACTGTTTTTT
CASSFQGATNEKLFF
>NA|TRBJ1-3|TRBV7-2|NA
TGTGCCAGCAGCTGGACAGTTCGAAACACCATATATTTT
CASSWTVRNTIYF
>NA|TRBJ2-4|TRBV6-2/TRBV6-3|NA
TGTGCCAGCAGCCATAACAGGGATGGCAAAAACATTCAGTACTTC
CASSHNRDGKNIQYF
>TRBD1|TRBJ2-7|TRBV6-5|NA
TGTGCCAGCAGTTATAACAGGGGGAGAGGCTACGAGCAGTACTTC
CASSYNRGRGYEQYF
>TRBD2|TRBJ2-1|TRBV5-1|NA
TGCGCCAGCACCTGGGAGGGGTCAAGTTACAATGAGCAGTTCTTC
CASTWEGSSYNEQFF
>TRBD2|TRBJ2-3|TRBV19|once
TGTGCCAGTAGTACAAGCGGGAGGGACACAGATACGCAGTATTTT
CASSTSGRDTDTQYF
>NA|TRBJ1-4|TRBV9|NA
TGTGCCAGCAGCCTAAGCGGCGGTGGACCAACTAATGAAAAACTGTTTTTT
CASSLSGGGPTNEKLFF
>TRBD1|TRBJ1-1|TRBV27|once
TGTGCCAGCAGGATACGACAGGGGGATGGACTTGAAGCTTTCTTT
CASRIRQGDGLEAFF
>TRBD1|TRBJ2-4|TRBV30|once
TGTGCCTGGAGCCTCGGACAGGGGGGAGCCAAAAACATTCAGTACTTC
CAWSLGQGGAKNIQYF
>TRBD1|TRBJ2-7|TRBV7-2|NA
TGTGCCAGCAGCTTAGTTGGCGCAGGGGGCCACGAGCAGTACTTC
CASSLVGAGGHEQYF
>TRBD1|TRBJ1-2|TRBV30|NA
TGTGCCTGGAATACACAGGGGCTCGGCGGCTACACCTTC
CAWNTQGLGGYTF
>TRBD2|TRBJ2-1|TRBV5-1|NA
TGCGCCAGCACCGGACTAGCGGGAATTGTCGGGAGGATGAATGAGCAGTTCTTC
CASTGLAGIVGRMNEQFF
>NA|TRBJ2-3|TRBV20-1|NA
TGCAGTGCTAGCCCTAGCAGTACGCAGTATTTT
CSASPSSTQYF
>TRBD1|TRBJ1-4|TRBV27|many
TGTGCCAGCAGCAAGGGACAGGGGCACGATGAAAAACTGTTTTTT
CASSKGQGHDEKLFF
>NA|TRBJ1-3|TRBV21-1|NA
TGCCCCAAGGTTTATGTAGACAGTCCCGATAACTCTGGAAACACCATATATTTT
CPKVYVDSPDNSGNTIYF
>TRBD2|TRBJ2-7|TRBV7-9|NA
TGTGCCAGCAGCCCGGGAGGGTACTCCTACGAGCAGTACTTC
CASSPGGYSYEQYF
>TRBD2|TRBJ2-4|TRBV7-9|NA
TGTGCCAGCAGCAAACCGACAGCGGGACTAGTTGCCAAAAACATTCAGTACTTC
CASSKPTAGLVAKNIQYF
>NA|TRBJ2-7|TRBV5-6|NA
TGTGCCAGCAGCTACAACACCAGGGGCGGCTCCTACGAGCAGTACTTC
CASSYNTRGGSYEQYF
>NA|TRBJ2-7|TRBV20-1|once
TGCAGTGCTAGTAATTACCGGGATACCCTCTTTGGCGAGCAGTACTTC
CSASNYRDTLFGEQYF
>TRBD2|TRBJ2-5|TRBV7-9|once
TGTGCCAGCAGCTTAGTGGGAGGGGAGACCCAGTACTTC
CASSLVGGETQYF
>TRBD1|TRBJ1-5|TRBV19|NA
TGTGCCAGTAGTATAGAACCAGGGGGCCATCAGCCCCAGCATTTT
CASSIEPGGHQPQHF
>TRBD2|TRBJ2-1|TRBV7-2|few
TGTGCCAGCAGCCCTTATAGCGGGAGTAACAATGAGCAGTTCTTC
CASSPYSGSNNEQFF
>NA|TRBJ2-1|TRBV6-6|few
TGTGCCAGCAGCCCGACCCGGACTGTATACAATGAGCAGTTCTTC
CASSPTRTVYNEQFF
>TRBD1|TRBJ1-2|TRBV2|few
TGTGCCAGCAGGGGGACAGACAACTATGGCTACACCTTC
CASRGTDNYGYTF